The 22 T cell receptor beta chains below all came from one sample that was sequenced in a study of shared clonotypes between healthy human individuals. The method was immunoSEQ multiplex PCR; TCRdb's version includes in-frame clones alone and lacks a portion of them. The sample records a few hundred thousand clones, 79% being singletons. Sequencing was done on a sample of PBMCs. These receptors were obtained from a woman aged 40 to 50 in good health. Some clones in this sample may be carry-over from other donors' samples.

The chain employs TRBV4-3 and TRBJ2-2; D remains ambiguous. V dropped 0 bases and J dropped 6 bases, with 11 bases sitting between them. This CDR3 region has 15 residues. The germline V gene has CDR1 LGHNA and CDR2 YSLEER. The CDR3 nucleotides read TGCGCCAGCAGCCAAGATCTAGTAGACCCCGGGGAGCTGTTTTTT. It specifies CASSQDLVDPGELFF.

This clone was recorded a few times. The V call is TRBV12-5, the J call TRBJ1-1; the match to TRBD1 covers 7 bases. V lost 1 base and J lost 5; bases outside the gene matches: 7. This CDR3 contains 15 residues. Per germline, CDR1 LGHNT and CDR2 FRNRAP. The CDR3 DNA reads as TGTGCTAGTGGTTTGGGACAGGGACTTGGGACTGAAGCTTTCTTT. Translation: CASGLGQGLGTEAFF.

This clone was observed once. J is TRBJ1-2 and V is TRBV6-5, with a tentative D call TRBD1 (5 bases). Germline V gene lookup returns CDR1 MNHEY and CDR2 SVGAGI. There are 13 residues in the CDR3. Trimming left V 4 bases short and J 4 bases short, with 10 bases between. The CDR3 DNA reads TGTGCCAGCAGTTCACACGACAGCTATGGCTACACCTTC. It yields the protein CASSSHDSYGYTF.

Only a few counts were recorded for this clone. V and J are TRBV6-5 and TRBJ2-7; 11 bases agree with TRBD1. The CDR3 spans 15 residues. The V gene's germline CDR1 is MNHEY and CDR2 SVGAGI. V lost 5 bases, J lost 3 bases, and 6 bases stayed unmatched. CDR3 sequence: CASSPPGTGGYEQYF. The CDR3 nucleotides read TGTGCCAGCAGTCCCCCCGGGACAGGGGGCTACGAGCAGTACTTC.

The table lists this clone with many counts. The same CDR3 also results from other DNA sequences found in this sample. The J gene is TRBJ1-1, the V gene TRBV6-1; the D gene is possibly TRBD1 (6 bases). The germline V and J ends were trimmed by 1 base and 3 bases, with 12 bases remaining between them. Germline-derived CDR1 and CDR2 are MNHNS and SASEGT. The CDR3 extends over 15 amino acids. The CDR3 reads CASSEEVGAYTEAFF. The DNA of the CDR3 is TGTGCCAGCAGTGAAGAAGTGGGGGCTTACACTGAAGCTTTCTTT.

This clone appeared a few times. J is TRBJ2-6 and V is TRBV4-3; 7 positions agree with TRBD1. Germline V gene data show CDR1 as LGHNA and CDR2 as YSLEER. V gave up 2 bases and J gave up 4 bases; unmatched junction bases: 11. The CDR3 totals 18 residues. In DNA, the CDR3 is TGCGCCAGCAGCCAAAGCTGGGCAGGGGGACGGGGGGCCAACGTCCTGACTTTC. This gives the protein CASSQSWAGGRGANVLTF.

About this clone itself: Germline is not matched at one junction end, which may reflect a read error. The chain carries TRBV6-1 and TRBJ2-7; 10 bases are shared with TRBD1. The CDR3 sequence is 13 residues long. Looked up from germline, CDR1 is MNHNS and CDR2 is SASEGT. The CDR3 reads CAISGTGDYEQYF. The CDR3 DNA is TGTGCCATCAGTGGGACAGGGGACTACGAGCAGTACTTC.

A word on this clone: One end of the junction is discordant with germline, which a read error may explain. In DNA, the CDR3 is TGCGACAGCAGCTTTTGGGCGACAGAGAACACTGAAGCTTTCTTT. This sequence encodes CDSSFWATENTEAFF. The chain recombines TRBV5-1 with TRBJ1-1, with D tentatively TRBD1 (5 bases). CDR3 size: 15 residues. From germline, CDR1 is SGHRS and CDR2 YFSETQ.

V gene TRBV30 combines with J gene TRBJ2-6; D gene unclear. The germline V gene has CDR1 GTSNPN and CDR2 SVGIG (reference sequence). The V and J ends lost 5 bases and 2 bases respectively, with 7 bases between them. CDR3 size: 13 residues. In DNA, the CDR3 is TGTGCCTGGCGATTTACTGGGGCCAACGTCCTGACTTTC. Translating it yields CAWRFTGANVLTF. The full variable domain, completed using reference TRBV30 and TRBJ2-6, is SQTIHQWPATLVQPVGSPLSLECTVEGTSNPNLYWYRQAAGRGLQLLFYSVGIGQISSEVPQNLSASRPQDRQFILSSKKLLLSDSGFYLCAWRFTGANVLTFGAGSRLTVL.

This chain uses TRBV19 with TRBJ1-5; D unresolved. V dropped 0 bases and J dropped 0 bases, with 12 bases sitting between them. CDR3 length: 17 amino acids. Germline V gene data show CDR1 as LNHDA and CDR2 as SQIVND (reference sequence). CDR3 sequence (DNA): TGTGCCAGTAGTATAGATGGTCTTTGGTATAGCAATCAGCCCCAGCATTTT. Residues: CASSIDGLWYSNQPQHF.

This chain links TRBV9 with TRBJ2-5; 8 bases map to TRBD1. Germline V gene sequence: CDR1 SGDLS, CDR2 YYNGEE. Trimming cost V 0 bases and J 4 bases; bases outside gene matches: 5. This CDR3 has 15 residues. The CDR3 sequence: CASSVAGQGGETQYF. The CDR3, as DNA: TGTGCCAGCAGCGTAGCAGGACAGGGTGGAGAGACCCAGTACTTC.

The rearrangement links TRBV6-5 to TRBJ2-4; no clear D. This CDR3 spans 15 amino acids. Trimming took off 2 bases at V and 0 bases at J, with 8 bases between the two ends. Germline V lookup: CDR1 MNHEY, CDR2 SVGAGI. The CDR3: CASSYGRLAKNIQYF. The CDR3 DNA reads TGTGCCAGCAGTTACGGGCGACTAGCCAAAAACATTCAGTACTTC.

CDR3 DNA sequence: TGTGCCAGCAGCTTTATAAGGGGTATTGGAAACACCATATATTTT. It specifies CASSFIRGIGNTIYF. This rearrangement joins TRBV7-8 to TRBJ1-3, with D perhaps TRBD1 (5 bases). This CDR3 has 15 amino acids. V was trimmed by 3 bases and J by 3 bases, leaving 12 bases between them. Germline-derived CDR1 and CDR2 are SGHVS and FQNEAQ.

This rearrangement joins TRBV14 to TRBJ2-3; D gene unclear. The CDR3 sequence is 17 residues long. Germline V lookup: CDR1 SGHDN, CDR2 FVKESK. With 1 base removed from V and 3 bases from J, the gap between germline ends came to 17 bases. Here the CDR3 DNA reads TGTGCCAGCAGCCAAGGAACAGCCTCCCAAACGACAGATACGCAGTATTTT. This codes for CASSQGTASQTTDTQYF.

The rearrangement links TRBV27 to TRBJ2-2; TRBD1 is a possible D gene (6 bases). V lost 4 bases, J lost 6 bases, and 15 bases lay in between. Germline-derived CDR1 and CDR2 are MNHEY and SMNVEV (reference sequence). This CDR3 comprises 15 residues. The CDR3 reads CASSSPLTGPGELFF. CDR3 sequence (DNA): TGTGCCAGCAGTTCGCCATTGACAGGTCCCGGGGAGCTGTTTTTT.

This clone has only a few counts. The gene calls are TRBV4-2 and TRBJ2-7; D possibly corresponds to TRBD2 (6 bases). The CDR3 loop spans 15 amino acids. The V and J ends lost 4 bases and 4 bases respectively, with 17 bases between them. The germline CDR1 and CDR2 sequences are LGHNA and YNFKEQ. CDR3 DNA: TGTGCCAGCAGCCGCGCGGGACGGATTGTTTACGAGCAGTACTTC. It is translated as CASSRAGRIVYEQYF.

The chain employs TRBV6-1 and TRBJ2-7; 7 nucleotides line up with TRBD2. Trimming removed 6 bases from V and 5 bases from J; junction bases left unmatched: 13. Germline assignment: CDR1 MNHNS and CDR2 SASEGT. The CDR3 is made up of 15 amino acids. The chain's CDR3 is CASRREGGPEDEQYF. The CDR3 DNA reads TGTGCCAGCAGAAGGGAGGGAGGGCCGGAAGACGAGCAGTACTTC.

The genes are TRBV15 and TRBJ2-3, with a weak D call TRBD1 (5 bases). The germline V and J ends were trimmed by 5 bases and 10 bases, with 13 bases remaining between them. The CDR3 covers 12 residues. Looked up from germline, CDR1 is LNHNV and CDR2 is YYDKDF (reference sequence). CDR3 amino acids: CATSLDTTAQYF. The CDR3 coding sequence is TGTGCCACCAGCCTGGACACAACGGCGCAGTATTTT. The complete variable domain, with remaining parts taken from reference TRBV15 and TRBJ2-3, reads DAMVIQNPRYQVTQFGKPVTLSCSQTLNHNVMYWYQQKSSQAPKLLFHYYDKDFNNEADTPDNFQSRRPNTSFCFLDIRSPGLGDTAMYLCATSLDTTAQYFGPGTRLTVL.

This rearrangement joins TRBV28 to TRBJ2-7, with D possibly matching TRBD1 (6 bases). Germline CDR1 MDHEN, CDR2 SYDVKM. The CDR3 has 15 residues. Trimming stripped 6 bases from V and 1 base from J, with 16 bases between. CDR3 region: CASRSHRERSYEQYF. The CDR3 DNA follows: TGTGCCAGCAGATCTCACAGGGAGCGTTCCTACGAGCAGTACTTC.

This clone was detected only a few times. J is TRBJ2-2 and V is TRBV12-5; 7 bases agree with TRBD2. The CDR3 contains 14 residues. In germline, CDR1 is LGHNT, CDR2 FRNRAP. Trimming took 5 bases from V and 5 from J; bases not matched to a gene: 5. The CDR3 DNA reads TGTGCTAGTGGTGGCGGGGGTTCGACCGGGGAGCTGTTTTTT. This gives the protein CASGGGGSTGELFF. Full variable domain (missing parts from reference TRBV12-5 and TRBJ2-2): DARVTQTPRHKVTEMGQEVTMRCQPILGHNTVFWYRQTMMQGLELLAYFRNRAPLDDSGMPKDRFSAEMPDATLATLKIQPSEPRDSAVYFCASGGGGSTGELFFGEGSRLTVL.

V is TRBV5-4 and J is TRBJ2-5, with TRBD2 matching over 14 bases. The CDR3 sequence is 15 residues long. V was clipped by 3 bases and J by 4 bases; unmatched bases: 2. Germline V gene data show CDR1 as SGHNT and CDR2 as YYREEE (reference sequence). The CDR3: CASSSGLAGVETQYF. The DNA of the CDR3 is TGTGCCAGCAGCTCGGGACTAGCGGGAGTAGAGACCCAGTACTTC. Complete variable domain (other parts from reference TRBV5-4 and TRBJ2-5): ETGVTQSPTHLIKTRGQQVTLRCSSQSGHNTVSWYQQALGQGPQFIFQYYREEENGRGNFPPRFSGLQFPNYSSELNVNALELDDSALYLCASSSGLAGVETQYFGPGTRLLVL.

The table lists this clone with a few counts. This chain joins TRBV27 and TRBJ2-1; 9 bases agree with TRBD1. J was trimmed by 7 bases and V by 1 base; bases with no gene match: 8. The CDR3 covers 16 residues. CDR1 MNHEY and CDR2 SMNVEV come from the germline V gene (reference sequence). For the CDR3, the DNA is TGTGCCAGCAGTTTATATTCCGGGACAGGGAGTAATGAGCAGTTCTTC. Protein: CASSLYSGTGSNEQFF.